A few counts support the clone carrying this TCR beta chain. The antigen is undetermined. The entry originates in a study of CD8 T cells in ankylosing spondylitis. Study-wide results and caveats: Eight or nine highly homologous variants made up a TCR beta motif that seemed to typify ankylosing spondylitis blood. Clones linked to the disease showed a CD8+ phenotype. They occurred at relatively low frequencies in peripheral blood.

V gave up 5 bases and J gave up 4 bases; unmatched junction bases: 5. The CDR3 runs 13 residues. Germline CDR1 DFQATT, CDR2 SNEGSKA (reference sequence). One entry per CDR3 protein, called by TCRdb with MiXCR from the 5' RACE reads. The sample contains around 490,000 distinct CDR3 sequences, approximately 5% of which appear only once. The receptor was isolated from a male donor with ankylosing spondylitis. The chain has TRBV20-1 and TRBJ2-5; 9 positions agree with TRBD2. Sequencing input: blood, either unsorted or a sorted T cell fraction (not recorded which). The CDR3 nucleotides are TGCAGTGCTGAGCGGGAGGTCGGAGAGACCCAGTACTTC. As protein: CSAEREVGETQYF.